This entry lists 22 T cell receptor beta chains sequenced from one sample in a study of blood T cell repertoires in COVID-19. TCRdb's copy holds only in-frame clones and misses some; the assay was immunoSEQ multiplex PCR. Of about 210,000 clones detected, just under 85% appear once; the ten largest clones hold approximately 8.1%. The sample comprised peripheral blood. The receptors were sampled from a woman in her fifties or sixties with active or convalescent COVID-19.

The rearrangement links TRBV5-1 to TRBJ1-3, with D unclear. Germline CDR1 SGHRS, CDR2 YFSETQ. V was shortened by 0 bases and J by 0 bases, with 10 bases between the two germline ends. This CDR3 comprises 16 residues. DNA for the CDR3: TGCGCCAGCAGCTTGGCCTCCCCGAGCTCTGGAAACACCATATATTTT. It translates to CASSLASPSSGNTIYF. Complete variable domain (other parts from reference TRBV5-1 and TRBJ1-3): KAGVTQTPRYLIKTRGQQVTLSCSPISGHRSVSWYQQTPGQGLQFLFEYFSETQRNKGNFPGRFSGRQFSNSRSEMNVSTLELGDSALYLCASSLASPSSGNTIYFGEGSWLTVV.

This clone appeared a single time. The rearrangement joins TRBV6-1 to TRBJ1-1; a possible D gene is TRBD1 (5 bases). Trimming stripped 2 bases from V and 12 bases from J, with 16 bases between. Germline CDR1 is MNHNS and CDR2 is SASEGT. CDR3 length: 13 residues. The CDR3 here is CASSELGGLIPFF. CDR3 in DNA: TGTGCCAGCAGTGAACTGGGGGGGTTGATTCCTTTCTTT.

The genes are TRBV2 and TRBJ2-2, with a tentative D call TRBD2 (5 bases). V lost 6 bases and J 1 base, leaving 9 bases between the germline ends. CDR3 length: 14 residues. Germline V CDR1 and CDR2: SNHLY, FYNNEI. Written as DNA, the CDR3 is TGTGCCAGCAGCCCACTAGGGAACACCGGGGAGCTGTTTTTT. Its protein product is CASSPLGNTGELFF.

The chain is built from TRBV6-5 and TRBJ2-7; 8 bases are shared with TRBD1. From germline, CDR1 is MNHEY and CDR2 SVGAGI. V lost 6 bases and J lost 3; bases outside the gene matches: 4. The CDR3 covers 13 residues. CDR3 sequence (DNA): TGTGCCAGCAGGGACAGGGTCCTCTACGAGCAGTACTTC. This gives the protein CASRDRVLYEQYF.

V is TRBV5-1 and J is TRBJ2-1, with D hard to call. Between the trimmed V and J ends, which lost 0 bases and 7 bases, there was a span of 17 bases. The CDR3 is 16 amino acids. Germline loops: CDR1 SGHRS, CDR2 YFSETQ. The CDR3 loop is CASSLVPSGGANEQFF. Written as DNA, the CDR3 is TGCGCCAGCAGCTTGGTACCGTCCGGTGGAGCTAATGAGCAGTTCTTC.

This rearrangement joins TRBV12-3 or TRBV12-4 to TRBJ2-7, with TRBD1 matching over 7 bases. V lost 1 base and J lost 5; bases outside the gene matches: 2. This CDR3 has 13 amino acids. The CDR3 DNA sequence: TGTGCCAGCAGTTTAGGACAGGGCGACGAGCAGTACGTC. It codes for CASSLGQGDEQYV.

V usage is TRBV6-5 and J usage is TRBJ2-7, with D hard to call. The CDR3 contains 14 residues. Between the trimmed V and J ends, which lost 6 bases and 6 bases, there was a span of 18 bases. Germline assignment: CDR1 MNHEY and CDR2 SVGAGI. DNA of the CDR3: TGTGCCAGCAGCACCTCAGGCCCACCGCTCGAGCAGTACGTC. It encodes CASSTSGPPLEQYV.

This clone was detected once. The DNA is omitted, as the CDR3 cannot be located on it reliably, and the CDR3 follows TCRdb's listing. The gene calls are TRBV28 and TRBJ2-1; TRBD2 is the table's D call and was not checked against the DNA. The CDR3 region is 13 residues in length, termini included. Germline-derived CDR1 and CDR2 are MDHEN and SYDVKM. The CDR3 region is CASSSSGFSVQFF.

This chain links TRBV2 with TRBJ1-2; weak D call: TRBD1 (5 bases). Trimming pared 6 bases from V and 5 bases from J, leaving 16 bases between. Looked up from germline, CDR1 is SNHLY and CDR2 is FYNNEI. This CDR3 has 14 residues. CDR3 sequence: CASSPSGLAYGYTF. Written as DNA, the CDR3 is TGTGCCAGCAGCCCCTCGGGACTTGCTTATGGCTACACCTTC.

The V and J genes are TRBV7-3 and TRBJ2-3, with D tentatively TRBD2 (7 bases). Deletions cut 4 bases from V and 6 bases from J, with 26 bases between. The germline V gene has CDR1 SGHTA and CDR2 FQGTGA. The CDR3 consists of 18 residues. CDR3 region: CASSSSGWGGRVFDTQYF. CDR3 in DNA: TGTGCCAGCAGCTCCTCCGGGTGGGGGGGCCGGGTATTTGATACGCAGTATTTT.

The rearrangement links TRBV6-5 to TRBJ1-2; maybe TRBD1 (6 bases). There are 12 residues in the CDR3. V lost 5 bases, J lost 7 bases, and 11 bases lay in between. Germline V gives CDR1 MNHEY, CDR2 SVGAGI. The CDR3 DNA reads as TGTGCCAGCAGTCGAAAAGGGGGTGGCTACACCTTC. Translated, it gives CASSRKGGGYTF.

Remarks on this clone: The same CDR3 is also encoded by other DNA sequences in this sample. The chain employs TRBV12-3 or TRBV12-4 and TRBJ1-1, with D possibly matching TRBD1 (5 bases). CDR3 length: 13 residues. V lost 1 base and J 4 bases, leaving 7 bases between the germline ends. For the CDR3, the DNA is TGTGCCAGCAGTTTAGGGGGGGGCACTGAAGCTTTCTTT. This sequence encodes CASSLGGGTEAFF.

In this sample, this clone turned up once. At the DNA level, this CDR3 is encoded by other sequences in the same sample as well. The J gene is TRBJ1-6, the V gene TRBV5-1; 7 bases agree with TRBD1. The V and J ends lost 7 bases and 7 bases, in that order; junction bases with no gene match: 8. Germline CDR1 reads SGHRS; CDR2 reads YFSETQ. The CDR3 totals 14 residues. The CDR3 sequence: CASSLTGVNSPLHF. The CDR3 DNA sequence: TGCGCCAGCTCCCTAACAGGGGTGAATTCACCCCTCCACTTT.

In its sample, this clone was seen once. The chain combines TRBV27 with TRBJ2-1; D is perhaps TRBD2 (6 bases). In germline, CDR1 is MNHEY, CDR2 SMNVEV (reference sequence). The CDR3 loop spans 17 amino acids. V was trimmed by 4 bases and J by 5 bases, leaving 21 bases between them. CDR3 region: CASSSGLMYIYNNEQFF. The CDR3 DNA sequence: TGTGCCAGCAGTTCCGGACTAATGTACATTTATAACAATGAGCAGTTCTTC.

The chain carries TRBV7-9 and TRBJ2-5; 7 bases are shared with TRBD1. Per germline, CDR1 SEHNR and CDR2 FQNEAQ (reference sequence). V shed 2 bases and J 0 bases; nucleotides not matched to a gene: 9. The CDR3 has 17 residues. The CDR3: CASSLRGGQTYQETQYF. DNA for the CDR3: TGTGCCAGCAGCTTAAGAGGGGGACAGACGTACCAAGAGACCCAGTACTTC.

The rearrangement links TRBV7-9 to TRBJ2-2; 7 nucleotides match TRBD1. The CDR3 is 15 residues long. The ends lost 4 bases at V and 6 bases at J; junction bases unmatched: 8. Germline V gives CDR1 SEHNR, CDR2 FQNEAQ (reference sequence). The CDR3 loop reads CASSSWDRRSGELFF. The DNA for the CDR3 is TGTGCCAGCAGCTCTTGGGACAGACGGTCCGGGGAGCTGTTTTTT.

The rearrangement links TRBV3-1 (or the pseudogene TRBV3-2) to TRBJ2-2; 8 bases agree with TRBD1. CDR1 is LGHDT and CDR2 is YNNKEL in the germline V gene (reference sequence). The CDR3 spans 19 residues. V lost 5 bases to trimming and J lost 4 bases; unmatched junction nucleotides: 18. The CDR3 is CASSDSWFSRGQATGELFF. In nucleotides, the CDR3 is TGTGCCAGCAGCGATTCTTGGTTTAGCAGGGGGCAGGCCACCGGGGAGCTGTTTTTT.

The rearrangement joins TRBV2 to TRBJ1-5; possible D gene TRBD1, 5 bases. V was trimmed by 5 bases and J by 7 bases, leaving 15 bases between them. The germline gives CDR1 SNHLY, CDR2 FYNNEI. This CDR3 is built from 14 residues. CDR3 coding DNA: TGTGCCAGCAGTCCTTCTCAACAGGTGCAGCCCCAGCATTTT. Translating gives CASSPSQQVQPQHF.

This clone was detected once. The chain joins TRBV15 to TRBJ2-7, with TRBD1 identical over 8 bases. Trimming took 3 bases from V and 3 from J; bases not matched to a gene: 7. Germline V gene data show CDR1 as LNHNV and CDR2 as YYDKDF (reference sequence). CDR3 size: 15 residues. DNA for the CDR3: TGTGCCACCAGCAGTCGAGGACAGGGCCTCTACGAGCAGTACTTC. Translating it yields CATSSRGQGLYEQYF.

The chain has TRBV10-3 and TRBJ1-6; D not certain. Germline V gene data show CDR1 as ENHRY and CDR2 as SYGVKD. Trimming left V 0 bases short and J 7 bases short, with 10 bases between. The CDR3 covers 15 residues. The CDR3 DNA reads as TGTGCCATCAGTGAGTCGCAGGTCCCCAATTCACCCCTCCACTTT. Encoded protein: CAISESQVPNSPLHF.

The V call is TRBV18, the J call TRBJ1-6; D not resolved. Germline V gene data show CDR1 as KGHSH and CDR2 as LQKENI. This CDR3 has 17 residues. V was trimmed by 3 bases and J by 0 bases, leaving 12 bases between them. DNA of the CDR3: TGTGCCAGCTCACCCCCCGGGATTAGCTCCTATAATTCACCCCTCCACTTT. Encoded protein: CASSPPGISSYNSPLHF.

The J gene is TRBJ2-7, the V gene TRBV19; 10 bases align to TRBD2. CDR3 length: 15 residues. Germline V CDR1 and CDR2: LNHDA, SQIVND (reference sequence). J was trimmed by 6 bases and V by 3 bases; bases with no gene match: 8. The DNA for the CDR3 is TGTGCCAGTAGTATTTCGGCTAGCGGGAGAATCGAGCAGTACTTC. It is translated as CASSISASGRIEQYF.